The clone carrying this T cell receptor (beta chain) was seen a handful of times. The antigen is not known. A single base separates this from a much larger clone, so it may be a read error. This specimen comes from a study of blood T cells in healthy people across ages. General observations from the study: The study found TCR beta diversity correlated strongly with naive T cell percentage.

It was with a sample-barcoded 5' primer and a J-beta primer mix that a second PCR of roughly 7 to 12 cycles was run. MiXCR was run by TCRdb on the 5' RACE reads, yielding one entry per CDR3 protein. The sample has roughly 560,000 distinct CDR3 sequences, less than 25% seen once. V lost 2 bases, J lost 4 bases, and 9 bases stayed unmatched. The germline CDR1 and CDR2 sequences are SGHRS and YFSETQ. The CDR3 runs to 16 residues. The same specimen was also included in a second study, on T cells of mothers and their children.

The chain links TRBV5-1 to TRBJ2-5; TRBD2 agrees at 9 bases. The source of this sequence is a boy between 10 and 17 years old in good health. Specimen: blood. CDR3 in amino acids: CASSFAGGWEGETQYF. DNA of the CDR3: TGCGCCAGCAGCTTCGCGGGAGGGTGGGAAGGAGAGACCCAGTACTTC.